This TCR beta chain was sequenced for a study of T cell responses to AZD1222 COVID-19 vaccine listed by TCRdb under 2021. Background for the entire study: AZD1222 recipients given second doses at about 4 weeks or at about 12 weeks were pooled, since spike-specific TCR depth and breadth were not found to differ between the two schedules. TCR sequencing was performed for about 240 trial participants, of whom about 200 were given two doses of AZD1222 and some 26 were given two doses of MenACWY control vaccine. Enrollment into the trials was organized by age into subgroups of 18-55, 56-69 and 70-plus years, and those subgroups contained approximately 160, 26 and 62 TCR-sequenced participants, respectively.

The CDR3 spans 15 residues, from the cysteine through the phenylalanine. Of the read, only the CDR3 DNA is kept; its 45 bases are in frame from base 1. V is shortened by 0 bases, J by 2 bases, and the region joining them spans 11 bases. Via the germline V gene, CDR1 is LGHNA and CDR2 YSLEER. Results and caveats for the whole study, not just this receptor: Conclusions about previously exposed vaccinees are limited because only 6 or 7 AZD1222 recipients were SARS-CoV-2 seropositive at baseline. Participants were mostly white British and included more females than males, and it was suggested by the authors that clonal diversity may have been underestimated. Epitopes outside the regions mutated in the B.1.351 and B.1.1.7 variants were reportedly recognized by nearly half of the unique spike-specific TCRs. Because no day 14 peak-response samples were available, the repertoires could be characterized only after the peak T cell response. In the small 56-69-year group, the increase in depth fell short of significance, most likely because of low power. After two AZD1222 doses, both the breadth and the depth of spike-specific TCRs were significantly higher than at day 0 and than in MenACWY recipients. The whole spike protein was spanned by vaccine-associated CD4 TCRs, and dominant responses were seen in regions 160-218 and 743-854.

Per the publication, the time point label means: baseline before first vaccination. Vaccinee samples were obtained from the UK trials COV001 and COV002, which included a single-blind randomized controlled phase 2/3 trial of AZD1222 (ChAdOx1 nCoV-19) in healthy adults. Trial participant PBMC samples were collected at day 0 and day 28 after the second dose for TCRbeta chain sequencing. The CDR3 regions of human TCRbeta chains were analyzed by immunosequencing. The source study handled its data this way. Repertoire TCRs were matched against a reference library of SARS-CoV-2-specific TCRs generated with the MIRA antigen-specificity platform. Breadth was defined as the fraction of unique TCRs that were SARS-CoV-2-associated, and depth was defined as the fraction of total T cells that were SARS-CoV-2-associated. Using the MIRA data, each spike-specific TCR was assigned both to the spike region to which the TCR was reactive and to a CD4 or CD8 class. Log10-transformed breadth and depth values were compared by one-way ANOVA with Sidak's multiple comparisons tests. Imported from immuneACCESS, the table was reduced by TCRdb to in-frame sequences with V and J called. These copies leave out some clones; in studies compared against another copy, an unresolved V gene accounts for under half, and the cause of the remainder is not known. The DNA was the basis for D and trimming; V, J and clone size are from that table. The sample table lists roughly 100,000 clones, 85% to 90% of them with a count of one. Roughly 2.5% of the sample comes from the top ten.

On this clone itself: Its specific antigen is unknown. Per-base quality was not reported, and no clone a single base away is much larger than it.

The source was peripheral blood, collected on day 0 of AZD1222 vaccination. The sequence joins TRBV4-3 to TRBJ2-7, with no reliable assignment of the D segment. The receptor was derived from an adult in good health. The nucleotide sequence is TGCGCCAGCAGCCAAGATCGGTATCAAGCCTACGAGCAGTACTTC. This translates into CASSQDRYQAYEQYF.